This T cell receptor beta chain was sequenced for a study of blood T cells in healthy people across ages. Findings and caveats of the study: Bulk PBMC profiling left naive and antigen-experienced comparisons inconclusive.

All donors came from Russia, were Caucasian and healthy, and spanned ages roughly 6 to 95. Each donor supplied ten milliliters of peripheral blood. Every sample had a minimum of 6 million PBMCs isolated. After removal of 6 bases from V and 7 bases from J, the junction contained 8 bases not matched to a gene. The CDR3 has 14 residues. Germline CDR1 MNHNS, CDR2 SASEGT. There are a few counts of this clonotype. What it recognizes is unknown. The second PCR ran about 6 to 12 cycles with a sample-barcoded 5' primer and J-beta primers. TCRdb processed the 5' RACE reads anew with MiXCR; each CDR3 protein has one entry. Here the sample spans about 1.8 million distinct CDR3 sequences, 49% being singletons.

Sequencing was carried out using blood. The origin of this receptor is a woman in her thirties or forties in good health. The chain couples TRBV6-1 to TRBJ2-4; 8 nucleotides match TRBD1. The CDR3 is CASRITRGQNIQYF. CDR3 nucleotide sequence: TGTGCCAGCAGAATTACCAGGGGGCAGAACATTCAGTACTTC.